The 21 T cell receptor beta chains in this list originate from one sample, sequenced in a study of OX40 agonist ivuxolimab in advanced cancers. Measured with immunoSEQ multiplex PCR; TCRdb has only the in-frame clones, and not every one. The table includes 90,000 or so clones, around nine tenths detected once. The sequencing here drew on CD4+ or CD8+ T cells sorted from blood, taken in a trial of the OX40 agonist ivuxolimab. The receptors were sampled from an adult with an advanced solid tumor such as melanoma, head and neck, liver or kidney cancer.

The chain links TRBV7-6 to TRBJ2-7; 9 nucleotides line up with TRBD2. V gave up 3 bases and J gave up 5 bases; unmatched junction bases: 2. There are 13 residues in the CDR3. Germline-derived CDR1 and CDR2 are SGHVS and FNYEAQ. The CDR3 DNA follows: TGTGCCAGCAGCTTGGCTAGCGGGAACGAGCAGTACTTC. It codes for CASSLASGNEQYF.

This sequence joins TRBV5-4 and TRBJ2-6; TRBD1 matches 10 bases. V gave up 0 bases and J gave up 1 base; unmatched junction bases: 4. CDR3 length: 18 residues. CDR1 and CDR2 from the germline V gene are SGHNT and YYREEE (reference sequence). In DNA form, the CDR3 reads TGTGCCAGCAGCTTGGGGGGACAGGGGTTTTCTGGGGCCAACGTCCTGACTTTC. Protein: CASSLGGQGFSGANVLTF.

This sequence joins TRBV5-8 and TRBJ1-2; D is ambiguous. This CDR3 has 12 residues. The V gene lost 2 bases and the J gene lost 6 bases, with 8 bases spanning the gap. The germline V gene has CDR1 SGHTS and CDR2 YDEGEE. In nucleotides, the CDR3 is TGTGCCAGCAGCTTAGCGGCAGATGGCTACACCTTC. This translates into CASSLAADGYTF.

In nucleotides, the CDR3 is TGTGCCAGCTCCCCCGCCGGGGGTCGAACTGAAGCTTTCTTT. As protein: CASSPAGGRTEAFF. V is TRBV18 and J is TRBJ1-1; a weak D match, TRBD1 (5 bases). The CDR3 runs 14 residues. Germline values: CDR1 KGHSH, CDR2 LQKENI. V dropped 6 bases and J dropped 5 bases, with 16 bases sitting between them.

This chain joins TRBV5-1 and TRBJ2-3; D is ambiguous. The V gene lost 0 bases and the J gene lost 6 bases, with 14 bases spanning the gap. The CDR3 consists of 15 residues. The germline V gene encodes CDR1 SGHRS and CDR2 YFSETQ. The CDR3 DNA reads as TGCGCCAGCAGCTTGGTTACTCCGATCGAGGATACGCAGTATTTT. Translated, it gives CASSLVTPIEDTQYF.

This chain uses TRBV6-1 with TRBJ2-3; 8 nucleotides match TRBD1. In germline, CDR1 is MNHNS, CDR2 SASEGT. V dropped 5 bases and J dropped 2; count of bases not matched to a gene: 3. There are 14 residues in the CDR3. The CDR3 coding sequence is TGTGCCAGCAGTACCAGGGGGCCCACAGATACGCAGTATTTT. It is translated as CASSTRGPTDTQYF.

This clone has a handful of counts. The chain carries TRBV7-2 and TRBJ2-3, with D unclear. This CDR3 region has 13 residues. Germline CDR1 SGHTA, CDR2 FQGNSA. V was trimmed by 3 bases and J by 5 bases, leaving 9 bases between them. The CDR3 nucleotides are TGTGCCAGCAGCTTGTCGGGTTTAGATACGCAGTATTTT. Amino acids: CASSLSGLDTQYF.

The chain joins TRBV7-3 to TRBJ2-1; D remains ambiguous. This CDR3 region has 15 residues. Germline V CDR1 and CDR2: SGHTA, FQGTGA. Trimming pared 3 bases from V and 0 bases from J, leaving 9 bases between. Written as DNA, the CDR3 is TGTGCCAGCAGCTTCGGCGCCAGCTCCTACAATGAGCAGTTCTTC. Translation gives CASSFGASSYNEQFF.

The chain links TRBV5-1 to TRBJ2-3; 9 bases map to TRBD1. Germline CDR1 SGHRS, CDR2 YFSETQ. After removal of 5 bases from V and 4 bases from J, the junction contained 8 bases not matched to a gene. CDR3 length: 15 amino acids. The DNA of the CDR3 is TGCGCCAGCAGTTCGGGACAGGGTTCTTCAGATACGCAGTATTTT. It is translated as CASSSGQGSSDTQYF. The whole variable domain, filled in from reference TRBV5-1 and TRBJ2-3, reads KAGVTQTPRYLIKTRGQQVTLSCSPISGHRSVSWYQQTPGQGLQFLFEYFSETQRNKGNFPGRFSGRQFSNSRSEMNVSTLELGDSALYLCASSSGQGSSDTQYFGPGTRLTVL.

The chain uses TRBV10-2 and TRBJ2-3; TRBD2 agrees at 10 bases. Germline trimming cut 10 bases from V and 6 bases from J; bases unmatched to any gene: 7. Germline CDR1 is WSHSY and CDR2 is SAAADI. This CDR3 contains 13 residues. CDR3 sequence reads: CAIQREGRDTQYF. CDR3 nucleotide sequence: TGCGCCATCCAGCGGGAGGGTCGGGATACGCAGTATTTT.

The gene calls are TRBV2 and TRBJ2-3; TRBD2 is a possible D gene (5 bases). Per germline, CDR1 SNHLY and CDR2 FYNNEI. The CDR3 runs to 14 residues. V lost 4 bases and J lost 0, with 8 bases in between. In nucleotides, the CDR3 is TGTGCCAGCAGTGCGGACTTAAGCACAGATACGCAGTATTTT. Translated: CASSADLSTDTQYF.

CDR3 residues: CAWSGAGVRYEQYF. CDR3 DNA sequence: TGTGCCTGGTCCGGAGCGGGAGTTAGGTACGAGCAGTACTTC. The chain couples TRBV30 to TRBJ2-7, with 8 bases identical to TRBD2. J gave up 4 bases and V 5 bases, and 10 bases lay outside the gene matches. This CDR3 has 14 residues. CDR1 and CDR2 from the germline V gene are GTSNPN and SVGIG (reference sequence). Based on the CDR3 plus reference TRBV30 and TRBJ2-7, the full variable domain is SQTIHQWPATLVQPVGSPLSLECTVEGTSNPNLYWYRQAAGRGLQLLFYSVGIGQISSEVPQNLSASRPQDRQFILSSKKLLLSDSGFYLCAWSGAGVRYEQYFGPGTRLTVT.

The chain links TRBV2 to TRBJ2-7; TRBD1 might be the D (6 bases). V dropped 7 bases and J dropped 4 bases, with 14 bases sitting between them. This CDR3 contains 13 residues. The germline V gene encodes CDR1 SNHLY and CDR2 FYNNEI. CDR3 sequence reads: CASTRTATYEQYF. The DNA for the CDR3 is TGTGCCAGCACTAGGACAGCCACTTACGAGCAGTACTTC.

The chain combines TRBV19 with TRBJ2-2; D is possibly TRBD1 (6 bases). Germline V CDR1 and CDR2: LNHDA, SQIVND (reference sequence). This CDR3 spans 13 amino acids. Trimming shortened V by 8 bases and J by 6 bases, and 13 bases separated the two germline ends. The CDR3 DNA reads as TGTGCCAGTGGTACAGGGATAGCCGGGGAGCTGTTTTTT. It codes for CASGTGIAGELFF.

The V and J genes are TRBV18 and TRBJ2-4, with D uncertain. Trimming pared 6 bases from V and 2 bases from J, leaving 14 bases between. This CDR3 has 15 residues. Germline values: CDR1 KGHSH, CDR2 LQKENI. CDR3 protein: CASSSALVSKNIQYF. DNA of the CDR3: TGTGCCAGCTCGAGCGCCCTGGTGTCCAAAAACATTCAGTACTTC.

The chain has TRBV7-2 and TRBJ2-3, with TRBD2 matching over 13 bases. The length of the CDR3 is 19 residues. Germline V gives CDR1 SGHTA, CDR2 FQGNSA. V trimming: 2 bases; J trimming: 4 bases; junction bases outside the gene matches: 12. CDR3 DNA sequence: TGTGCCAGCAGCTTACTATGGACTAGCGGGAGAGGGGGCGCAGATACGCAGTATTTT. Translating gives CASSLLWTSGRGGADTQYF. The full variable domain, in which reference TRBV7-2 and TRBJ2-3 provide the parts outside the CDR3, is GAGVSQSPSNKVTEKGKDVELRCDPISGHTALYWYRQSLGQGLEFLIYFQGNSAPDKSGLPSDRFSAERTGGSVSTLTIQRTQQEDSAVYLCASSLLWTSGRGGADTQYFGPGTRLTVL.

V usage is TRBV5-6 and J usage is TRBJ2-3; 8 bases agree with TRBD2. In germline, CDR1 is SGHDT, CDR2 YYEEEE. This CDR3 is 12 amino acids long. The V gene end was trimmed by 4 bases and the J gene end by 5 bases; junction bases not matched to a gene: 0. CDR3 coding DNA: TGTGCCAGCAGCCGGGGGGGAGATACGCAGTATTTT. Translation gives CASSRGGDTQYF.

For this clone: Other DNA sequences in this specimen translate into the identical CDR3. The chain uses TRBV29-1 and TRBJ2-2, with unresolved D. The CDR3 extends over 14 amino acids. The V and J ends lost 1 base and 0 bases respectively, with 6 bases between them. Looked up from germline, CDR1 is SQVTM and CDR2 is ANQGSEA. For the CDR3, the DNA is TGCAGCGTTGAAGGAGGTTCGAACACCGGGGAGCTGTTTTTT. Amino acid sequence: CSVEGGSNTGELFF.

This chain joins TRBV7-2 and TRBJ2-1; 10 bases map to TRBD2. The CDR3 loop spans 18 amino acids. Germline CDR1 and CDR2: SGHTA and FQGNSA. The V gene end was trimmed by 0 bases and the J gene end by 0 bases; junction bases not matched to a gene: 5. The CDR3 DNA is TGTGCCAGCAGCTTAGCTGGAGCGGGAGGGAGCTCCTACAATGAGCAGTTCTTC. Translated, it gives CASSLAGAGGSSYNEQFF.

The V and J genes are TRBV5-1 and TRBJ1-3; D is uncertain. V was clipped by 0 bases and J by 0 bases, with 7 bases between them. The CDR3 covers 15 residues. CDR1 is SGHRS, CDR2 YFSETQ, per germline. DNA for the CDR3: TGCGCCAGCAGCTTGGGGCAAAGCTCTGGAAACACCATATATTTT. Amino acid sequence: CASSLGQSSGNTIYF. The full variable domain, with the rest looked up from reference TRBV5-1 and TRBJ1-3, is KAGVTQTPRYLIKTRGQQVTLSCSPISGHRSVSWYQQTPGQGLQFLFEYFSETQRNKGNFPGRFSGRQFSNSRSEMNVSTLELGDSALYLCASSLGQSSGNTIYFGEGSWLTVV.

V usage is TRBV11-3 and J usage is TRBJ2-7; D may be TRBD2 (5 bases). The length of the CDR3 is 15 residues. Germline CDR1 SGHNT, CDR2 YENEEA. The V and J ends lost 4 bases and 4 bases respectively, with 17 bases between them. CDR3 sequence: CASSWGAVGFYEQYF. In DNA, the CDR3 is TGTGCCAGCAGCTGGGGAGCTGTCGGTTTTTACGAGCAGTACTTC.